This record covers a single T cell receptor beta chain. Its antigen is unknown. The data originate from a study of T-cell memory formation after mild COVID-19. Broader study findings: Detection of some responders pre-infection suggested pre-existing cross-reactive memory T cells participated.

One entry per CDR3 protein, called by TCRdb with MiXCR from the 5' RACE reads. Of 400,000 to 450,000 distinct CDR3 sequences listed, roughly 18% are singletons. The germline V gene encodes CDR1 MNHEY and CDR2 SMNVEV (reference sequence). The CDR3 totals 15 residues. Trimming took 7 bases from V and 1 from J, leaving 14 bases between them. The receptor was derived from a man aged 18 to 30 who had mild COVID-19 (a few samples of this study predate the infection). Cell type and time point are not known. The V gene is TRBV27, the J gene TRBJ2-1, with D perhaps matching TRBD2 (6 bases). Specimen: PBMCs or a T cell subset sorted from them (not recorded which). CDR3 nucleotides: TGTGCCAGCAACACCTTGGGGGGATCCTACAATGAGCAGTTCTTC. Translated, it gives CASNTLGGSYNEQFF.